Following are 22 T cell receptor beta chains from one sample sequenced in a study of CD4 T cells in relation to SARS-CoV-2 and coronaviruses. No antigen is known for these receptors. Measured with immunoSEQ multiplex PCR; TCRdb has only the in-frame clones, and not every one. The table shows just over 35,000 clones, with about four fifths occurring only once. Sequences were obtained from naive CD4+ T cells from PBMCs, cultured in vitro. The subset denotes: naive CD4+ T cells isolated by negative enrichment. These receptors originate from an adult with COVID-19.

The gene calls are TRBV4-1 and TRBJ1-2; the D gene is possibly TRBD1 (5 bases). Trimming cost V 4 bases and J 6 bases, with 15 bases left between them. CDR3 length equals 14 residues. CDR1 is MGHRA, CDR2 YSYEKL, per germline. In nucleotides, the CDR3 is TGCGCCAGCAGCCTCGAAAATGGGGCAGATGGCTACACCTTC. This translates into CASSLENGADGYTF.

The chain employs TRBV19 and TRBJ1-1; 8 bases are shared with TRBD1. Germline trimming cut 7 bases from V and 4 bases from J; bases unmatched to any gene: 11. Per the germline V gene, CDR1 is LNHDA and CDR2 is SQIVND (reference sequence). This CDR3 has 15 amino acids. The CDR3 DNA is TGTGCCAGTACCTTGGGGGACAGGAGGAGCACTGAAGCTTTCTTT. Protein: CASTLGDRRSTEAFF.

Written as DNA, the CDR3 is TGTGCCAGCAGTCCATTAGCGGGGAGCTCCTACGAGCAGTACTTC. Protein product: CASSPLAGSSYEQYF. The genes are TRBV27 and TRBJ2-7; 8 bases agree with TRBD2. Germline V gene lookup returns CDR1 MNHEY and CDR2 SMNVEV (reference sequence). The CDR3 runs to 15 residues. The trim removed 5 bases at V and 0 bases at J, leaving 6 bases unmatched.

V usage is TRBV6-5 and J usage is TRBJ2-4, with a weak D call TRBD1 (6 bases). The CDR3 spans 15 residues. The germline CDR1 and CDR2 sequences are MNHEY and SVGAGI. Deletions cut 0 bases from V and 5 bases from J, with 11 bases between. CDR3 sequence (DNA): TGTGCCAGCAGTTACTCGTTGTGGGGGCAAAACATTCAGTACTTC. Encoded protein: CASSYSLWGQNIQYF.

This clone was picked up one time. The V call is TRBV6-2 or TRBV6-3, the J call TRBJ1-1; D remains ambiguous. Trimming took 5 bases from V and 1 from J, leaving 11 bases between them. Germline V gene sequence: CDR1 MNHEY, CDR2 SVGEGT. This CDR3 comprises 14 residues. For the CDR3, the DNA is TGTGCCAGCAGTCAGACAACAAGGAACACTGAAGCTTTCTTT. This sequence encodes CASSQTTRNTEAFF.

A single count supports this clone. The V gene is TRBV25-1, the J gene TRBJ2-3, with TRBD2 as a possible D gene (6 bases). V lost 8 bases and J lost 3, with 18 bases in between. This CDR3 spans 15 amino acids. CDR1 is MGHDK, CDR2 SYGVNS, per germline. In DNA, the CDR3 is TGTGCCAGCCGGGGGAGTCCGGCGGGGACAGATACGCAGTATTTT. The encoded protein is CASRGSPAGTDTQYF.

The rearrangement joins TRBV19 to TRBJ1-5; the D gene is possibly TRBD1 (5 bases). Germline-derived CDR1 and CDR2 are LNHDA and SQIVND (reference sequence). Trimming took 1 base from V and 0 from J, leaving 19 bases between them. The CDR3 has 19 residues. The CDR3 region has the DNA TGTGCCAGTAGTATAGCCTCACCGGGACGGACGTATAGCAATCAGCCCCAGCATTTT. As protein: CASSIASPGRTYSNQPQHF.

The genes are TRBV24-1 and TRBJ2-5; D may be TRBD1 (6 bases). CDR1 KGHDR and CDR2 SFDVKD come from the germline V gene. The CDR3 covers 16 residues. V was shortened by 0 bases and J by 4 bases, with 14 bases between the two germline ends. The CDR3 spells CATSDLKGVERETQYF. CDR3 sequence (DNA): TGTGCCACCAGTGATTTGAAGGGGGTTGAGCGAGAGACCCAGTACTTC.

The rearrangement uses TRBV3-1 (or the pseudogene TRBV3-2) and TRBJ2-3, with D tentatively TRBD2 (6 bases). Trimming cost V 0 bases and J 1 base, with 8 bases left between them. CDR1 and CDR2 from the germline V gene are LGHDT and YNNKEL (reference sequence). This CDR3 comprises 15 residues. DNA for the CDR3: TGTGCCAGCAGCCAAGACCTAGCGCGCACAGATACGCAGTATTTT. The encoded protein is CASSQDLARTDTQYF.

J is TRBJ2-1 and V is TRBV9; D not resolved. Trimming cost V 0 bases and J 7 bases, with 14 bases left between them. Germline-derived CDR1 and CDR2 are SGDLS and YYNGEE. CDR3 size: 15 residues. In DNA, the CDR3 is TGTGCCAGCAGCGTAGGTATTACCACCCGTAATGAGCAGTTCTTC. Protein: CASSVGITTRNEQFF.

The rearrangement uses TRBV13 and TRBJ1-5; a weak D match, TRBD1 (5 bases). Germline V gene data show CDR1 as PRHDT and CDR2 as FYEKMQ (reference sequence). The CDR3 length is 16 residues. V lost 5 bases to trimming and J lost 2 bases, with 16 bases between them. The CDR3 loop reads CASSRTQGWGNQPQHF. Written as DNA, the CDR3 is TGTGCCAGCAGCCGGACCCAGGGCTGGGGCAATCAGCCCCAGCATTTT.

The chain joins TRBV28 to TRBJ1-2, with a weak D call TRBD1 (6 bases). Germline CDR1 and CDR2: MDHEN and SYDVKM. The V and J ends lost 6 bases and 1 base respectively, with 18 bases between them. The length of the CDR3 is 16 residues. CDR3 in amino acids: CASSGAGGGINYGYTF. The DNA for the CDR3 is TGTGCCAGCAGCGGGGCGGGAGGGGGGATTAACTATGGCTACACCTTC.

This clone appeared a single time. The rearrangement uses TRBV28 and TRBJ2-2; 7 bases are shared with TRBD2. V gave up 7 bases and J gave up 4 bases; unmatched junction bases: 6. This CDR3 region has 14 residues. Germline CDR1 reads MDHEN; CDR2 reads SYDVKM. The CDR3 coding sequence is TGTGCCAGCATAACAGCGGGAAGCACCGGGGAGCTGTTTTTT. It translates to CASITAGSTGELFF.

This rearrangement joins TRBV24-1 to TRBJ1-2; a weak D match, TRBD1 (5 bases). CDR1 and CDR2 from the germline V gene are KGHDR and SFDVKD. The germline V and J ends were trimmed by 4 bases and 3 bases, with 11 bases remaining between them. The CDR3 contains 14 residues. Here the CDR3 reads CATSDPARDYGYTF. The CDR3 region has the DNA TGTGCCACCAGTGACCCAGCCAGGGACTATGGCTACACCTTC.

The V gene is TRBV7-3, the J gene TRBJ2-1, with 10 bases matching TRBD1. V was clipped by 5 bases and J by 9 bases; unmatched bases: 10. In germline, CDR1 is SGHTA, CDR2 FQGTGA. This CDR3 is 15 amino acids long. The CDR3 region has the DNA TGTGCCAGCAGCGCCGGGACAGGGGAGTTAAGTGAGCAGTTCTTC. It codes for CASSAGTGELSEQFF. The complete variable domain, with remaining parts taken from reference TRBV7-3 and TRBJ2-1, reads GAGVSQTPSNKVTEKGKYVELRCDPISGHTALYWYRQSLGQGPEFLIYFQGTGAADDSGLPNDRFFAVRPEGSVSTLKIQRTERGDSAVYLCASSAGTGELSEQFFGPGTRLTVL.

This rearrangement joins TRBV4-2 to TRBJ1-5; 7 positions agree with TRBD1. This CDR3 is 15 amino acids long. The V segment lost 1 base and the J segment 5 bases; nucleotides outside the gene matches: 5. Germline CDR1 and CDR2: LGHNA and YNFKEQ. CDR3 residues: CASSQGTGDHQPQHF. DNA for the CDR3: TGTGCCAGCAGCCAAGGGACAGGCGATCATCAGCCCCAGCATTTT.

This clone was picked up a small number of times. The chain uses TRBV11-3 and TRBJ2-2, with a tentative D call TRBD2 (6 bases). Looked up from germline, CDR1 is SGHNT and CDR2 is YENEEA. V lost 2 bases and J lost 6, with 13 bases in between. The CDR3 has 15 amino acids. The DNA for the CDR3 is TGTGCCAGCAGCTTAAGACTAGGAGGTCCCGGGGAGCTGTTTTTT. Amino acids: CASSLRLGGPGELFF.

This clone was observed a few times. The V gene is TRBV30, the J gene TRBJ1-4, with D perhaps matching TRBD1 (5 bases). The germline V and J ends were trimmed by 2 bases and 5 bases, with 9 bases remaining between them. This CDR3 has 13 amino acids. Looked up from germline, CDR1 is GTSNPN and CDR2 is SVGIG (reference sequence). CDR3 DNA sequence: TGTGCCTGGAGTAAGGGGCCAAATGAAAAACTGTTTTTT. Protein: CAWSKGPNEKLFF.

The CDR3 protein is CASSFYRQGRSDTQYF. For the CDR3, the DNA is TGTGCCAGCAGCTTCTATAGACAGGGAAGGTCAGATACGCAGTATTTT. This chain connects TRBV11-2 to TRBJ2-3, with 7 bases lining up with TRBD1. The CDR3 covers 16 residues. The ends lost 3 bases at V and 4 bases at J; junction bases unmatched: 10. The V gene's germline CDR1 is SGHAT and CDR2 FQNNGV.

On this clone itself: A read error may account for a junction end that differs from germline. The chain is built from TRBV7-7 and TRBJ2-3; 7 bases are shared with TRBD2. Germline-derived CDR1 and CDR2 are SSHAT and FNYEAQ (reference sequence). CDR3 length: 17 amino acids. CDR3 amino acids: CASSLYPPMSGIGTQYF. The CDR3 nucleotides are TGTGCTAGCAGCTTATACCCCCCGATGAGCGGGATTGGTACGCAGTATTTT. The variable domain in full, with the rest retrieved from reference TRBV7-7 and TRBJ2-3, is GAGVSQSPRYKVTKRGQDVTLRCDPISSHATLYWYQQALGQGPEFLTYFNYEAQPDKSGLPSDRFSAERPEGSISTLTIQRTEQRDSAMYRCASSLYPPMSGIGTQYFGPGTRLTVL.

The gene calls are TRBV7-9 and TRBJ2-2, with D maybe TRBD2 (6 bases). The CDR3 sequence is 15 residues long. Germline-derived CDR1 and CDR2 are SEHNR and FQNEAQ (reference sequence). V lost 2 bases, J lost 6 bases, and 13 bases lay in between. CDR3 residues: CASSLRWGDPGELFF. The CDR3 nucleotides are TGTGCCAGCAGCTTACGGTGGGGGGATCCCGGGGAGCTGTTTTTT.

The CDR3 region has the DNA TGTGCCTGGAGTGTACATGATAGACAAGAGACCCAGTACTTC. Protein product: CAWSVHDRQETQYF. The chain carries TRBV30 and TRBJ2-5; unclear D gene. This CDR3 is built from 14 residues. Germline CDR1 and CDR2: GTSNPN and SVGIG (reference sequence). V gave up 0 bases and J gave up 2 bases, with 10 bases separating them.